This T cell receptor beta chain was profiled in a study of T cell responses to AZD1222 COVID-19 vaccine (dated by TCRdb to the early 2020s). Notes on the research overall: AZD1222 recipients whose second dose came at about 4 weeks and those whose second dose came at about 12 weeks were combined into one group, since spike-specific TCR depth and breadth did not differ between the two schedules. A total of 233 trial participants underwent TCR sequencing, of whom roughly 210 had received two doses of AZD1222 and 26 had received two doses of the MenACWY control vaccine. Trial participants were enrolled into age subgroups of 18-55, 56-69 and 70-plus years, which contained around 150, 28 and 57 TCR-sequenced participants, respectively. The research as a whole found: No day 14 peak-response samples were available, so repertoires were characterized only after the peak T cell response. Participants were mostly white British, with more females than males. The authors suggested clonal diversity may have been underestimated. A significant rise in spike-specific TCR breadth and depth was observed after two AZD1222 doses relative to day 0 and relative to MenACWY recipients. CD4 TCRs associated with the vaccine covered the entire spike protein, and the dominant responses were in regions 160-218 and 743-854. In the small 56-69-year group, the increase in depth fell short of significance, most likely because of low power. Nearly half of unique spike-specific TCRs reportedly recognized epitopes outside regions mutated in the B.1.351 and B.1.1.7 variants. Conclusions about previously exposed vaccinees are limited because only six or seven AZD1222 recipients were SARS-CoV-2 seropositive at baseline.

V is cut back by 6 bases and J by 5 bases, with 11 bases in the junction unmatched. In the germline V gene, CDR1 corresponds to SGHDN and CDR2 to FVKESK. The CDR3 runs 16 amino acids, cysteine and phenylalanine included. Only CDR3 DNA remains: 48 bases, in frame from the first base. Explained via the paper, the time point label denotes: baseline before first vaccination. The vaccinee samples were drawn from two UK trials, COV001 and COV002, one of which was a single-blind randomized controlled phase 2/3 trial testing AZD1222 (ChAdOx1 nCoV-19) in healthy adults. For TCRbeta chain sequencing, PBMC samples were collected from trial participants at day 0 and at day 28 after the second dose. The CDR3 regions of human TCRbeta chains were subjected to immunosequencing. For the original study's pipeline: TCRs in the repertoires were compared against a reference library of SARS-CoV-2-specific TCRs that had been generated with the MIRA antigen-specificity platform. Breadth was defined as the fraction of unique TCRs that were SARS-CoV-2-associated. Depth was defined as the fraction of total T cells that were SARS-CoV-2-associated. Using the MIRA data, every spike-specific TCR was mapped to the spike region that the TCR reacted to and assigned to either a CD4 or a CD8 class. Log10-transformed breadth and depth values were compared by one-way ANOVA with Sidak's multiple comparisons tests. The clones in this table, taken by TCRdb from immuneACCESS, are in-frame only. Not every clone is retained; where verified, under half of the shortfall comes from an unresolved V gene, and the cause of the rest is unknown. From that table come the V and J calls and clone size; the DNA was used to work out D and trimming. The sample has approximately 190,000 clones on record, about 92% of them singletons. The ten largest account for approximately 1.4% of the sample.

To note about this clone: No cognate antigen has been identified for it. Base qualities are missing; no much larger clone stands one base away.

This clonotype originated in an adult in good health. The rearrangement joined TRBV14 to TRBJ2-7, and 12 junction bases match TRBD2. Sequencing was performed on peripheral blood, taken on day 0 of AZD1222 vaccination. The CDR3: CASSQTSGGPKHEQYF. The nucleotide sequence reads TGTGCCAGCAGTCAAACTAGCGGGGGGCCCAAGCACGAGCAGTACTTC.